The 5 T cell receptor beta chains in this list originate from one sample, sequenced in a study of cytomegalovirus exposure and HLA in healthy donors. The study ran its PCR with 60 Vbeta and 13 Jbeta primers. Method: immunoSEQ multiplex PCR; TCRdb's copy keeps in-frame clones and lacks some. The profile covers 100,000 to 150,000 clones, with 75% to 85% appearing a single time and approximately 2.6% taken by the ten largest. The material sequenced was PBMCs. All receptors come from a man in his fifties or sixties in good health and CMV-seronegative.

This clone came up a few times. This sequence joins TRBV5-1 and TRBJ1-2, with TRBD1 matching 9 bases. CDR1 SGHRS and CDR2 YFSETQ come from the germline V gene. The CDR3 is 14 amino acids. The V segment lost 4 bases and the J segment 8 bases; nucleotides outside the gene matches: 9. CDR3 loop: CASSPPDRGHGYTF. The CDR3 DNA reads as TGCGCCAGCAGCCCTCCGGACAGGGGACACGGCTACACCTTC.

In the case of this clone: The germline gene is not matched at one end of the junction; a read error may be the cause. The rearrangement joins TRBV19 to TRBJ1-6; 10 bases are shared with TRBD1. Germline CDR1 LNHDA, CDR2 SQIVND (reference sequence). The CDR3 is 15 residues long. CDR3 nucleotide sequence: TGTGCCAGTGGTATAGGGACAGGGGTGTATTCACCCCTCCACTTT. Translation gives CASGIGTGVYSPLHF.

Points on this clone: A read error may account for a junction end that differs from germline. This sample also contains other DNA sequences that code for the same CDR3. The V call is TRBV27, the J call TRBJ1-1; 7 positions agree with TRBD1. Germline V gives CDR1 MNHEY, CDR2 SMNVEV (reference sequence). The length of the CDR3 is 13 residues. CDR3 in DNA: TGTGCCAGCAGTTTATCGACAGGGTGGGAGGCTTTCTTC. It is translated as CASSLSTGWEAFF.

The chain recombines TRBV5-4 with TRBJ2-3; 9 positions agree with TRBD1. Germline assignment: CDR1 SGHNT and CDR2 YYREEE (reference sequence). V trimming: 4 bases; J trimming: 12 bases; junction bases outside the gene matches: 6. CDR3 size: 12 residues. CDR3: CASSPGTGPQYF. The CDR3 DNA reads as TGTGCCAGCAGCCCAGGGACAGGGCCTCAGTATTTT.

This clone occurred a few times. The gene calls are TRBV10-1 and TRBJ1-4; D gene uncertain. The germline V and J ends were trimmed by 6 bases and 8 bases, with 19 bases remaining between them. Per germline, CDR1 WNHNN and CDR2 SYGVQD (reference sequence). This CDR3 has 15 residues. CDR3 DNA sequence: TGCGCCAGCAGGACAAACACTTTCAGGCCAGAAAAACTGTTTTTT. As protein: CASRTNTFRPEKLFF.